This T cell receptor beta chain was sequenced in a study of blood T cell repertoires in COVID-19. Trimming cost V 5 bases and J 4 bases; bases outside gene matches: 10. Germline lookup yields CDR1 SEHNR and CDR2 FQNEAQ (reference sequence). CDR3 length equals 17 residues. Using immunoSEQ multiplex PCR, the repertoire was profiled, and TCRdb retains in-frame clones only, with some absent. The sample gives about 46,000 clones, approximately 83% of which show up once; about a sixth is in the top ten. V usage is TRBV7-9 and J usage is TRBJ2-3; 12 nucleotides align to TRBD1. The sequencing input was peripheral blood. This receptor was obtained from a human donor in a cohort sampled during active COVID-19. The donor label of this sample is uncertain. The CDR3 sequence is CASSPPAGTGGADTQYF. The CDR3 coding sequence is TGTGCCAGCAGCCCCCCAGCCGGGACAGGGGGCGCAGATACGCAGTATTTT.